The 30 T cell receptor beta chains listed next were all sequenced from one sample in a study of PD-1 blockade in mismatch repair-deficient tumors. Assay used: immunoSEQ multiplex PCR; TCRdb lists only in-frame clones, some missing. The table has about 63,000 clones, about nine tenths seen once. Sequencing used peripheral blood, obtained 52 weeks after starting pembrolizumab. All receptors derive from an adult with mismatch repair-deficient cancer.

The chain combines TRBV4-2 with TRBJ2-7, with a weak D call TRBD2 (5 bases). The CDR3 contains 13 residues. The ends were cut back, 0 bases at V and 2 bases at J, with 5 bases in the middle. The germline CDR1 and CDR2 sequences are LGHNA and YNFKEQ. CDR3 sequence reads: CASSQETTYEQYF. The CDR3, as DNA: TGTGCCAGCAGCCAAGAGACTACCTACGAGCAGTACTTC.

This chain connects TRBV19 to TRBJ1-1, with D possibly matching TRBD1 (5 bases). Germline CDR1 is LNHDA and CDR2 is SQIVND (reference sequence). The CDR3 length is 14 residues. V shed 2 bases and J shed 2 bases, with 9 bases lying between them. CDR3 bases: TGTGCCAGTAGTATACTGGGGGTAAACACTGAAGCTTTCTTT. It is translated as CASSILGVNTEAFF.

J is TRBJ2-6 and V is TRBV5-4; D gene unclear. CDR3 length: 14 residues. CDR1 and CDR2 (germline): SGHNT, YYREEE (reference sequence). Trimming stripped 1 base from V and 5 bases from J, with 7 bases between. CDR3: CASSLRRRANVLTF. CDR3 nucleotides: TGTGCCAGCAGCTTGAGACGGCGGGCCAACGTCCTGACTTTC.

The chain uses TRBV11-2 and TRBJ2-7; 7 bases are shared with TRBD1. Germline CDR1 reads SGHAT; CDR2 reads FQNNGV. CDR3 size: 14 residues. Trimming at V came to 2 bases and at J to 3 bases, leaving 4 bases not matched to a gene. The CDR3 sequence: CASSLRQGYYEQYF. CDR3 nucleotides: TGTGCCAGCAGCTTAAGACAGGGATACTACGAGCAGTACTTC.

V and J are TRBV12-1 and TRBJ2-1; TRBD2 is the table's D call and was not checked against the DNA. TRBV12-1 is given as a pseudogene. The CDR3 has 16 residues. Here the CDR3 reads CASSAGPPGPYNEQFF. CDR3 bases: TGTGCCAGCAGCGCGGGCCCTCCGGGTCCCTACAATGAGCAGTTCTTC.

The rearrangement links TRBV6-4 to TRBJ2-3, with D possibly being TRBD1 (6 bases). The CDR3 consists of 16 residues. V lost 3 bases and J 2 bases, leaving 15 bases between the germline ends. Germline loops: CDR1 MRHNA, CDR2 SNTAGT. CDR3 nucleotides: TGTGCCAGCAGTGAATTTTTCAGGACAGCCACAGATACGCAGTATTTT. Protein product: CASSEFFRTATDTQYF.

The rearrangement links TRBV6-6 to TRBJ1-5, with 7 bases that match TRBD1. Trimming took 7 bases from V and 2 from J; bases not matched to a gene: 8. This CDR3 is 15 amino acids long. Germline CDR1 and CDR2: MNHNY and SVGAGI (reference sequence). CDR3 DNA sequence: TGTGCCAGCACTTATGACAGGGTTGGCAATCAGCCCCAGCATTTT. This sequence encodes CASTYDRVGNQPQHF.

V usage is TRBV9 and J usage is TRBJ2-7; possible D gene TRBD2, 6 bases. The germline V and J ends were trimmed by 0 bases and 0 bases, with 10 bases remaining between them. Per germline, CDR1 SGDLS and CDR2 YYNGEE. The CDR3 spans 15 residues. CDR3 in amino acids: CASSVGGGTSYEQYF. In nucleotides, the CDR3 is TGTGCCAGCAGCGTAGGCGGCGGGACCTCCTACGAGCAGTACTTC.

The genes are TRBV27 and TRBJ2-5, with TRBD2 matching 10 bases. This CDR3 has 16 amino acids. V was pared by 2 bases and J by 4 bases, with 7 bases of the junction left unmatched. Germline V gives CDR1 MNHEY, CDR2 SMNVEV (reference sequence). The CDR3 DNA is TGTGCCAGCAGTTTAATCGGCCTAGCGGGAGTAGAGACCCAGTACTTC. Amino acid sequence: CASSLIGLAGVETQYF.

The gene calls are TRBV5-1 and TRBJ2-2; D is unresolved. Germline V gives CDR1 SGHRS, CDR2 YFSETQ. The V and J ends lost 3 bases and 5 bases respectively, with 17 bases between them. This CDR3 is built from 16 residues. CDR3 sequence reads: CASSSVLGRRTGELFF. DNA of the CDR3: TGCGCCAGCAGCTCGGTTTTAGGACGACGGACCGGGGAGCTGTTTTTT. Using reference TRBV5-1 and TRBJ2-2 for the parts outside the CDR3, the full variable domain is KAGVTQTPRYLIKTRGQQVTLSCSPISGHRSVSWYQQTPGQGLQFLFEYFSETQRNKGNFPGRFSGRQFSNSRSEMNVSTLELGDSALYLCASSSVLGRRTGELFFGEGSRLTVL.

The rearrangement uses TRBV7-9 and TRBJ2-1, with 7 bases fitting TRBD2. CDR1 and CDR2 (germline): SEHNR, FQNEAQ (reference sequence). J gave up 8 bases and V 8 bases, and 6 bases lay outside the gene matches. This CDR3 has 12 residues. CDR3 residues: CASRAGDYEQFF. CDR3 DNA sequence: TGTGCCAGCCGGGCGGGAGACTATGAGCAGTTCTTC.

The chain recombines TRBV25-1 with TRBJ2-7; D possibly corresponds to TRBD2 (5 bases). The germline V gene encodes CDR1 MGHDK and CDR2 SYGVNS. The CDR3 length is 14 residues. V was cut by 1 base and J by 6 bases, with 13 bases left in between. DNA of the CDR3: TGTGCCAGCAGTGAATCGGGATGGGCTCGCGAGCAGTACTTC. Translation gives CASSESGWAREQYF.

This chain uses TRBV7-9 with TRBJ2-1, with D possibly TRBD2 on 6 matching bases. This CDR3 comprises 15 residues. Per the germline V gene, CDR1 is SEHNR and CDR2 is FQNEAQ (reference sequence). V lost 0 bases, J lost 8 bases, and 14 bases lay in between. CDR3 loop: CASSLAGRTRYEQFF. The CDR3 bases are TGTGCCAGCAGCTTAGCAGGGAGGACTCGGTATGAGCAGTTCTTC.

The chain combines TRBV7-9 with TRBJ1-4, with 9 nucleotides matching TRBD1. After removal of 5 bases from V and 4 bases from J, the junction contained 8 bases not matched to a gene. This CDR3 comprises 16 residues. Germline CDR1 SEHNR, CDR2 FQNEAQ (reference sequence). The CDR3 loop is CASSGSQGADNEKLFF. The CDR3 DNA reads TGTGCCAGCAGCGGTTCACAGGGGGCTGATAATGAAAAACTGTTTTTT.

This rearrangement joins TRBV10-2 to TRBJ2-5, with TRBD2 matching over 12 bases. J lost 6 bases, V lost 3 bases, and 8 bases had no gene match. The CDR3 is 16 residues long. Germline CDR1 is WSHSY and CDR2 is SAAADI. CDR3 sequence: CASSDWLAGGPKTQYF. The CDR3 DNA is TGCGCCAGCAGTGATTGGCTAGCGGGAGGGCCGAAGACCCAGTACTTC.

J is TRBJ2-5 and V is TRBV7-6; possibly TRBD2 for D (5 bases). CDR1 SGHVS and CDR2 FNYEAQ come from the germline V gene. The CDR3 covers 15 residues. V was pared by 1 base and J by 1 base, with 10 bases between. The CDR3 sequence: CASSLVATSQETQYF. In DNA form, the CDR3 reads TGTGCCAGCAGCTTAGTTGCTACTAGCCAAGAGACCCAGTACTTC.

This clone was detected a few times. The chain carries TRBV29-1 and TRBJ2-7; D is undetermined. CDR1 and CDR2 (germline): SQVTM, ANQGSEA. The CDR3 has 11 amino acids. Between the trimmed V and J ends, which lost 6 bases and 4 bases, there was a span of 10 bases. The CDR3 loop reads CSVAQAYEQYF. The DNA of the CDR3 is TGCAGCGTGGCCCAGGCGTACGAGCAGTACTTC.

This sequence joins TRBV10-2 and TRBJ1-2; D may be TRBD1 (6 bases). Germline V gene lookup returns CDR1 WSHSY and CDR2 SAAADI. V lost 9 bases and J 1 base, leaving 12 bases between the germline ends. This CDR3 has 13 amino acids. The DNA for the CDR3 is TGCGCCAGTATGGACAGTGGTAACTATGGCTACACCTTC. Protein: CASMDSGNYGYTF.

The gene calls are TRBV30 and TRBJ2-7, with 12 nucleotides matching TRBD1. V lost 3 bases, J lost 5 bases, and 5 bases stayed unmatched. The CDR3 totals 14 residues. The germline V gene encodes CDR1 GTSNPN and CDR2 SVGIG (reference sequence). In DNA, the CDR3 is TGTGCCTGGAGCCGGGACAGGGGGCCGGACGAGCAGTACTTC. This translates into CAWSRDRGPDEQYF.

The chain carries TRBV28 and TRBJ1-1, with D possibly being TRBD1 (5 bases). The CDR3 extends over 14 amino acids. V lost 2 bases and J 7 bases, leaving 14 bases between the germline ends. Germline V gene sequence: CDR1 MDHEN, CDR2 SYDVKM. The CDR3 sequence: CASSLNRGTFEAFF. CDR3 nucleotides: TGTGCCAGCAGTTTAAATCGCGGGACCTTTGAAGCTTTCTTT.

V usage is TRBV5-8 and J usage is TRBJ2-5; TRBD2 matches 7 bases. V gave up 4 bases and J gave up 7 bases; unmatched junction bases: 16. This CDR3 is built from 16 residues. Germline V gives CDR1 SGHTS, CDR2 YDEGEE. CDR3 region: CASSTPGPHSGGTQYF. The CDR3 DNA reads TGTGCCAGCAGCACTCCGGGACCACATTCGGGAGGGACCCAGTACTTC.

V usage is TRBV5-1 and J usage is TRBJ2-3; 8 bases align to TRBD1. Germline V gene sequence: CDR1 SGHRS, CDR2 YFSETQ. This CDR3 comprises 15 residues. V was clipped by 2 bases and J by 1 base; unmatched bases: 3. The CDR3 reads CASSLQGERTDTQYF. The CDR3 DNA follows: TGCGCCAGCAGCTTACAGGGGGAGCGCACAGATACGCAGTATTTT.

This rearrangement joins TRBV29-1 to TRBJ2-7, with 14 bases matching TRBD2. Germline V gene data show CDR1 as SQVTM and CDR2 as ANQGSEA. CDR3 length equals 18 residues. Trimming cost V 5 bases and J 5 bases; bases outside gene matches: 17. The CDR3 loop reads CSVPPGLAGVKPSDEQYF. In DNA form, the CDR3 reads TGCAGCGTTCCCCCGGGACTAGCGGGAGTTAAGCCCTCGGACGAGCAGTACTTC.

The chain couples TRBV18 to TRBJ2-1; no reliable D call. Germline values: CDR1 KGHSH, CDR2 LQKENI. The CDR3 length is 15 residues. The V and J ends lost 0 bases and 4 bases respectively, with 10 bases between them. Here the CDR3 DNA reads TGTGCCAGCTCACCACCCTCGGCAGCGTACAATGAGCAGTTCTTC. This codes for CASSPPSAAYNEQFF.

V gene TRBV27 combines with J gene TRBJ2-3, with 9 bases identical to TRBD1. The CDR3 length is 18 residues. Losses at the gene ends were 5 bases for V and 6 bases for J; bases not matched to a gene: 18. Germline CDR1 MNHEY, CDR2 SMNVEV (reference sequence). The CDR3 DNA reads as TGTGCCAGCAGTCCTCTACCTAACCGGGACAGGGACGATGATACGCAGTATTTT. The encoded protein is CASSPLPNRDRDDDTQYF.

The chain links TRBV7-3 to TRBJ2-1; 14 nucleotides match TRBD2. Trimming took 5 bases from V and 7 from J; bases not matched to a gene: 7. Germline V gives CDR1 SGHTA, CDR2 FQGTGA. The CDR3 is 16 residues long. CDR3 amino acids: CASSAGTSGGVNEQFF. The CDR3 bases are TGTGCCAGCAGCGCTGGGACTAGCGGGGGCGTAAATGAGCAGTTCTTC.

This clone was recorded a few times. The J gene is TRBJ2-7, the V gene TRBV18, with 10 bases matching TRBD2. The CDR3 has 14 amino acids. J gave up 7 bases and V 3 bases, and 6 bases lay outside the gene matches. Germline V gene data show CDR1 as KGHSH and CDR2 as LQKENI. The CDR3 here is CASSPEREGHEQYF. The CDR3 nucleotides are TGTGCCAGCTCACCGGAGCGGGAGGGCCATGAGCAGTACTTC.

The chain employs TRBV6-5 and TRBJ2-1; TRBD2 matches at 7 bases. The germline gives CDR1 MNHEY, CDR2 SVGAGI. The trim removed 5 bases at V and 0 bases at J, leaving 4 bases unmatched. The CDR3 runs to 15 residues. CDR3 in amino acids: CASSLRTSSYNEQFF. The CDR3 bases are TGTGCCAGCAGTCTAAGGACTAGCTCCTACAATGAGCAGTTCTTC.

The chain combines TRBV7-2 with TRBJ2-2; D unresolved. The CDR3 sequence is 14 residues long. V lost 1 base, J lost 1 base, and 4 bases lay in between. CDR1 and CDR2 (germline): SGHTA, FQGNSA. CDR3 bases: TGTGCCAGCAGCTTAGATTGGAACACCGGGGAGCTGTTTTTT. Its protein is CASSLDWNTGELFF.

The genes are TRBV28 and TRBJ2-7, with D tentatively TRBD2 (5 bases). The CDR3 sequence is 14 residues long. Trimming pared 3 bases from V and 4 bases from J, leaving 13 bases between. CDR1 is MDHEN, CDR2 SYDVKM, per germline. CDR3 amino acids: CASSFEGARYEQYF. DNA of the CDR3: TGTGCCAGCAGTTTTGAGGGAGCCCGGTACGAGCAGTACTTC.